The clone carrying this T cell receptor beta chain was counted between two and nine times. The sample belongs to a study of blood T cell repertoires in COVID-19. The age range of participants was about 18 to 95 years, with residence in more than 20 US areas. TCRdb's copy holds only in-frame clones and misses some; the assay was immunoSEQ multiplex PCR. The data show about 250,000 clones, roughly four fifths seen once. Germline values: CDR1 SGHTA, CDR2 FQGNSA. Trimming cost V 5 bases and J 5 bases, with 21 bases left between them. The CDR3 covers 16 residues. What was sequenced was PBMCs or T cells enriched from blood (not recorded which). The chain employs TRBV7-2 and TRBJ1-2, with D possibly being TRBD1 (5 bases). This sequence was found in a woman in her thirties or forties who had been exposed to COVID-19. As DNA, the CDR3 is TGTGCCAGCAGCAATCGGGGGGGTGAGCTAATTTATGGCTACACCTTC. Translation gives CASSNRGGELIYGYTF.